This TCR beta chain is drawn from a study of cytomegalovirus exposure and HLA in healthy donors. Overall study findings and caveats: Reports state that TCR beta sequences accurately predicted most subjects' HLA-A and HLA-B alleles. Diagnosis of cytomegalovirus status made by the classifier reportedly showed high specificity and sensitivity. TCR beta chain V- and J-gene trimming was linked, in a later analysis, to a missense variant in DCLRE1C.

13 Jbeta primers and 60 Vbeta primers were used for the PCR. The table came from immunoSEQ multiplex PCR; TCRdb's copy has only in-frame clones and leaves some out. Here the sample spans some 200,000 clones, around 86% being singletons. The CDR3 totals 14 residues. Germline CDR1 and CDR2: MNHEY and SVGAGI. V was shortened by 4 bases and J by 6 bases, with 13 bases between the two germline ends. This clone appeared a single time. The antigen is undetermined. The material sequenced was PBMCs. The sequence was collected from a woman younger than 30 in good health and CMV-seronegative. This chain links TRBV6-5 with TRBJ2-1, with TRBD1 as a possible D gene (6 bases). DNA for the CDR3: TGTGCCAGCAGTTGGAGACAGGCATCCAATGAGCAGTTCTTC. Protein: CASSWRQASNEQFF.